This T cell receptor (beta chain) was identified during a study of blood T cell repertoires in COVID-19. This CDR3 is built from 13 residues. V shed 8 bases and J shed 2 bases, with 12 bases lying between them. The germline V gene encodes CDR1 LGHNT and CDR2 FRNRAP. The count of this clone is one. In the original processing: Reference gene primer amplification gave nucleated cell count estimates. Only in-frame clones appear in the TCRdb table, and some are missing; sequencing was by immunoSEQ multiplex PCR. The DNA was the basis for D and trimming; V, J and clone size are from that table. In the table there are roughly 430,000 clones, nearly 90% of which are singletons. Cohort allocation depended upon clinical history that participants reported. Shortly before study entry, within 2 weeks, exposed participants had met a COVID-19 case.

Sequencing was done on a sample of PBMCs or T cells enriched from blood (not recorded which). The clonotype comes from a woman in her late teens or twenties who had been exposed to COVID-19. This chain uses TRBV12-5 with TRBJ1-2; D is possibly TRBD1 (5 bases). CDR3 nucleotides: TGTGCTAGTCAGGGCACGGAGAACTATGGCTACACCTTC. Its translation: CASQGTENYGYTF.